This record looks at one T cell receptor (beta chain) sequence and its context. Its matching antigen is unknown. DNA loading was fixed at 350 to 450 ng for all bulk PBMC samples. The assay was immunoSEQ multiplex PCR, and TCRdb's table has in-frame clones only and misses some. The sample records roughly 5,000 clones, almost 90% being singletons. Stated time point: week 3, after first cycle of checkpoint inhibitor. Patients with prior systemic cancer treatment, concomitant immunosuppressants, or other active malignancies were excluded. The data were obtained in a study of blood T cell dynamics during melanoma immunotherapy. Notes on the study in general: Clones driving repertoire changes may be melanoma-specific or general immune activation.

V lost 0 bases to trimming and J lost 16 bases, with 16 bases between them. Germline V gene data show CDR1 as LGHNA and CDR2 as YSLEER. This CDR3 spans 13 amino acids. The sequencing used blood, collected from a patient treated with checkpoint blockade. This chain connects TRBV4-3 to TRBJ2-1; TRBD2 is a possible D gene (5 bases). The sequence derives from a human donor with melanoma. This chain's CDR3 is CASSQEPQTMSFF. Written as DNA, the CDR3 is TGCGCCAGCAGCCAAGAGCCCCAGACTATGTCTTTCTTC.